The present T cell receptor beta chain was sequenced within a study of low-dose radiotherapy and immunotherapy resistance in tumors. Across the study: Every six weeks patients received intravenous ipilimumab 1 mg/kg, and every two weeks they received intravenous nivolumab 240 mg.

The time point was: after trial treatment. Specified treatment: LDRT plus nivolumab, ipilimumab, low-dose cyclophosphamide and aspirin (RACIN trial). This clonotype was detected a few times. The CDR3 has 15 amino acids. V lost 6 bases to trimming and J lost 4 bases; unmatched junction nucleotides: 8. Looked up from germline, CDR1 is MDHEN and CDR2 is SYDVKM. TRAV- and TRBV-specific primers primed first-strand cDNA, covering alpha and beta chains. Amplification, which lasted around 21 PCR cycles, used a constant-region primer and V-primer adapter to amplify TCRs. MiXCR was run by TCRdb on the reads, yielding one entry per CDR3 protein. Here the sample spans roughly 38,000 distinct CDR3 sequences, about a fifth being singletons.

The sample was PBMCs, taken after low-dose radiotherapy plus immunotherapy. This receptor was obtained from a female donor with ovarian cancer. V usage is TRBV28 and J usage is TRBJ2-3; 9 bases fit TRBD2. The CDR3 nucleotides read TGTGCCAGCAGCGCCGGGACTAGCCTGGCAGATACGCAGTATTTT. As protein: CASSAGTSLADTQYF.